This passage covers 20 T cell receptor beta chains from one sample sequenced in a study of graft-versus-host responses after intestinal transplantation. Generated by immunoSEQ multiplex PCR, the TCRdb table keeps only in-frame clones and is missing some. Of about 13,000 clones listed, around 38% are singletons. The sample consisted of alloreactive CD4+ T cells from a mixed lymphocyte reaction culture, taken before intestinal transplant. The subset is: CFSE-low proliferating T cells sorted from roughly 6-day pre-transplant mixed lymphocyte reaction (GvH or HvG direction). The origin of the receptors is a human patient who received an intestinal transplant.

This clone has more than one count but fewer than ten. The CDR3 DNA reads TGCGCCAGCAGCGTAGCCACAGGGGACACCGGGGAGCTGTTTTTT. It encodes CASSVATGDTGELFF. This chain joins TRBV4-3 and TRBJ2-2; 7 bases align to TRBD1. The CDR3 totals 15 residues. V lost 5 bases to trimming and J lost 3 bases; unmatched junction nucleotides: 6. CDR1 and CDR2 (germline): LGHNA, YSLEER.

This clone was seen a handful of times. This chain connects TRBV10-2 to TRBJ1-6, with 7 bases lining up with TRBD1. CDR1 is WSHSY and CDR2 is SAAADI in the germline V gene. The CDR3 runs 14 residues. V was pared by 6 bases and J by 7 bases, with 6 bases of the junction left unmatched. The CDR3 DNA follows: TGCGCCAGCAGGGCCGGGACAGAGAATTCACCCCTCCACTTT. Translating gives CASRAGTENSPLHF.

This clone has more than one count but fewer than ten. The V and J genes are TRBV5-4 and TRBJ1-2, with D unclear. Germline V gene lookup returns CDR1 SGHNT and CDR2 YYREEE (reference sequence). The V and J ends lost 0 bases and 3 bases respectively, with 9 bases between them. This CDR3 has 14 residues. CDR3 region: CASSLDQAYYGYTF. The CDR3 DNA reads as TGTGCCAGCAGCTTGGATCAGGCCTACTATGGCTACACCTTC.

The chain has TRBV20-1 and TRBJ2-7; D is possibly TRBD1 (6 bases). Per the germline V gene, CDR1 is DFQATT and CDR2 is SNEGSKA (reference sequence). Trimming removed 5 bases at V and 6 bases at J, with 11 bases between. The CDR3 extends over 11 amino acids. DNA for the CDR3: TGCAGTGCTTCAGGGGCCCTCGAGCAGTACTTC. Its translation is CSASGALEQYF.

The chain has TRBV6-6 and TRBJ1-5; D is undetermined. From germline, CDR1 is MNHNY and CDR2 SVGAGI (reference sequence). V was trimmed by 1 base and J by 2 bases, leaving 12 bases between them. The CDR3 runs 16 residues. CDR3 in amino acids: CASSYFPGNGNQPQHF. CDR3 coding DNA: TGTGCCAGCAGTTACTTTCCCGGGAACGGCAATCAGCCCCAGCATTTT.

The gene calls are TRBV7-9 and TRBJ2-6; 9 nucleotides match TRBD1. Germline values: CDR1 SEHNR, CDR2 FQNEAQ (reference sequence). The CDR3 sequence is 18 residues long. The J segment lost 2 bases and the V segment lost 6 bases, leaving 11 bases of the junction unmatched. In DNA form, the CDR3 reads TGTGCCAGCAGTCCCCTACCGGGACAGGGAGCTGGGGCCAACGTCCTGACTTTC. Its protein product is CASSPLPGQGAGANVLTF.

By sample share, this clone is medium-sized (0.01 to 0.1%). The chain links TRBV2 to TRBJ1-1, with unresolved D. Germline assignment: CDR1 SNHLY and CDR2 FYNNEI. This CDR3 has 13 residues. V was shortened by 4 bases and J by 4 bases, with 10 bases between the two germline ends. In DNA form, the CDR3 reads TGTGCCAGCAGTGTCAAGGGAGGCACTGAAGCTTTCTTT. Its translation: CASSVKGGTEAFF.

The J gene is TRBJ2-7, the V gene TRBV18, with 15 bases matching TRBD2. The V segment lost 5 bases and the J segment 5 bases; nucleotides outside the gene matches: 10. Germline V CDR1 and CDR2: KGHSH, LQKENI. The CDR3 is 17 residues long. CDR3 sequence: CASSSFAGTSGGNEQYF. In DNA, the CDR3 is TGTGCCAGCTCATCTTTCGCCGGGACTAGCGGGGGGAACGAGCAGTACTTC. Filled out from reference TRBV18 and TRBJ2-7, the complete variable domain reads NAGVMQNPRHLVRRRGQEARLRCSPMKGHSHVYWYRQLPEEGLKFMVYLQKENIIDESGMPKERFSAEFPKEGPSILRIQQVVRGDSAAYFCASSSFAGTSGGNEQYFGPGTRLTVT.

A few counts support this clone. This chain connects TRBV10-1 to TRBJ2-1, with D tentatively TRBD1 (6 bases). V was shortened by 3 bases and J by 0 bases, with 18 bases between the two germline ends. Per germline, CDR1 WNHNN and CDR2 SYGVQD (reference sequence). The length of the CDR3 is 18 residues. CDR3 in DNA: TGCGCCAGCAGTGATAGGGGATCAGGCAGGGGCTCCTACAATGAGCAGTTCTTC. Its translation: CASSDRGSGRGSYNEQFF.

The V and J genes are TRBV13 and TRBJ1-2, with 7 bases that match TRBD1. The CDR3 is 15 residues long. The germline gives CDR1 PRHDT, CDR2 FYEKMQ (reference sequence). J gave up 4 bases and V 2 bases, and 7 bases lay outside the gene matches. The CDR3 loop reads CASSLRSTGLYGYTF. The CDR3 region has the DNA TGTGCCAGCAGCTTAAGGTCGACAGGGCTCTATGGCTACACCTTC. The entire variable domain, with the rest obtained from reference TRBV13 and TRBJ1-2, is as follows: AAGVIQSPRHLIKEKRETATLKCYPIPRHDTVYWYQQGPGQDPQFLISFYEKMQSDKGSIPDRFSAQQFSDYHSELNMSSLELGDSALYFCASSLRSTGLYGYTFGSGTRLTVV.

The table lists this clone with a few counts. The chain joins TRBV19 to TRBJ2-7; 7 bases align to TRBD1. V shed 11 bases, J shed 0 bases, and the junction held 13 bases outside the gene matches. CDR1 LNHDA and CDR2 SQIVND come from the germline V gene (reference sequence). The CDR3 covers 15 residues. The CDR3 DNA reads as TGTGCCTCCCGCGGGCCGGGACAGAGCTCCTACGAGCAGTACTTC. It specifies CASRGPGQSSYEQYF. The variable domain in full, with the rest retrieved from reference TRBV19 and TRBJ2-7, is DGGITQSPKYLFRKEGQNVTLSCEQNLNHDAMYWYRQDPGQGLRLIYYSQIVNDFQKGDIAEGYSVSREKKESFPLTVTSAQKNPTAFYLCASRGPGQSSYEQYFGPGTRLTVT.

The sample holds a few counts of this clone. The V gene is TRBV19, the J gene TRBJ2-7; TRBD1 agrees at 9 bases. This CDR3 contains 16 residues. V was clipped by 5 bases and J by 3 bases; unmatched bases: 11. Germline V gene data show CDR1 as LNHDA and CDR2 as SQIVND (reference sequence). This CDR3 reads CASSATGTGIFYEQYF. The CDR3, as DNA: TGTGCCAGTAGTGCGACCGGGACAGGGATCTTCTACGAGCAGTACTTC. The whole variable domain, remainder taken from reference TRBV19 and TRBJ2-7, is DGGITQSPKYLFRKEGQNVTLSCEQNLNHDAMYWYRQDPGQGLRLIYYSQIVNDFQKGDIAEGYSVSREKKESFPLTVTSAQKNPTAFYLCASSATGTGIFYEQYFGPGTRLTVT.

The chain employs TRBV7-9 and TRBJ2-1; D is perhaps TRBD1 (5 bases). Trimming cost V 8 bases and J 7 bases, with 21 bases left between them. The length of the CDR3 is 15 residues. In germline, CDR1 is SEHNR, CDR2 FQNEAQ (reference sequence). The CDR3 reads CASLTAGMPENEQFF. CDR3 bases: TGTGCCAGCCTCACAGCAGGGATGCCCGAAAATGAGCAGTTCTTC.

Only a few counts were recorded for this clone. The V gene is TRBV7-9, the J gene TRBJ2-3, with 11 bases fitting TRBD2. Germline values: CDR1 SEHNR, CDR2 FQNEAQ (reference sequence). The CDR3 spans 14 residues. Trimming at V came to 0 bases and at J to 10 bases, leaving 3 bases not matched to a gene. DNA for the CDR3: TGTGCCAGCAGCTTAGCGGTACTAGCGGGGGCGCAGTATTTT. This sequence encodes CASSLAVLAGAQYF.

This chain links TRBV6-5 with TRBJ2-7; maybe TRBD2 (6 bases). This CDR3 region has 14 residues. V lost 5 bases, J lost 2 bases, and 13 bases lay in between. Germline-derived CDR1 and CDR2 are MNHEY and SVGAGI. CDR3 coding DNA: TGTGCCAGCAGTACGGGACTGCAACCCTACGAGCAGTACTTC. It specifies CASSTGLQPYEQYF.

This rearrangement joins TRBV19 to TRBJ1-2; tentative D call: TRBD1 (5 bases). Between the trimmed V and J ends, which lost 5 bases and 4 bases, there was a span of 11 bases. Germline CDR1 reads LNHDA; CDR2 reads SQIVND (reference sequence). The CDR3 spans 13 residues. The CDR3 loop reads CASSQGTGYGYTF. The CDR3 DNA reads TGTGCCAGTAGTCAAGGGACTGGCTATGGCTACACCTTC.

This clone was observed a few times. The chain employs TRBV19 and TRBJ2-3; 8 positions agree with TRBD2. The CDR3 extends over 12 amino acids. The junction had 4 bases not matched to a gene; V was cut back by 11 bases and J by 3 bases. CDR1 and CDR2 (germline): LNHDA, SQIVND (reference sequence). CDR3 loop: CASRGGTDTQYF. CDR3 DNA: TGTGCCTCCCGGGGGGGTACAGATACGCAGTATTTT.

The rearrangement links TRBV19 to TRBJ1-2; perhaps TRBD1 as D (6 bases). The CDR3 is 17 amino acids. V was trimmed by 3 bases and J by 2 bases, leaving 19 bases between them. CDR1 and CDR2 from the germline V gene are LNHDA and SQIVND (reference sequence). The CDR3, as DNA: TGTGCCAGTAGTATTAGACAGGCTTACAGGTTAAACTATGGCTACACCTTC. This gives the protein CASSIRQAYRLNYGYTF.

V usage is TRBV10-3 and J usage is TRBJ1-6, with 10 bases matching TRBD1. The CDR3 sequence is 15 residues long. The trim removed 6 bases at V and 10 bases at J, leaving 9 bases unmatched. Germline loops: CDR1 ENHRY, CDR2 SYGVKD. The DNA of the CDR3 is TGTGCCATCAGGGAGGGACAGGGGATTGGGTCACCCCTCCACTTT. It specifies CAIREGQGIGSPLHF.

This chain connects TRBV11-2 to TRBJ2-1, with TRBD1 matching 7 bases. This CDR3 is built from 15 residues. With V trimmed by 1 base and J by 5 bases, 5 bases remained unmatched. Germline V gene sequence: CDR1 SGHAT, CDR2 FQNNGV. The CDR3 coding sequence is TGTGCCAGCAGCTTAGGGCCCACAGGGGACAATGAGCAGTTCTTC. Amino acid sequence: CASSLGPTGDNEQFF.